The 14 T cell receptor beta chains presented below share a single source sample, sequenced in a study of CD8+ T cells in alopecia areata. Documented treatment: oral pan-JAK inhibitor, 5-10 mg twice daily. RNA, once extracted, was reverse transcribed into cDNA for use as the sequencing template. The data were produced by immunoSEQ multiplex PCR, yet TCRdb's version contains in-frame clones alone and is incomplete. The data show about 270,000 clones, roughly 63% seen once. Here the sequenced sample was CD4+ T cells sorted from blood, taken at week 52, from a patient treated with tofacitinib. These receptors came from a human donor with alopecia areata.

This clone was counted once. Other DNA sequences in the same sample also yield this CDR3. V usage is TRBV4-3 and J usage is TRBJ1-6; unclear D gene. The germline V gene encodes CDR1 LGHNA and CDR2 YSLEER. V lost 0 bases, J lost 7 bases, and 10 bases lay in between. The CDR3 consists of 15 residues. In DNA, the CDR3 is TGCGCCAGCAGCCAAGAGCGGGGTCTGAATTCACCCCTCCACTTT. Its protein product is CASSQERGLNSPLHF.

This clone turned up a few times. This chain links TRBV5-4 with TRBJ2-1; D remains ambiguous. V was trimmed by 4 bases and J by 2 bases, leaving 19 bases between them. Germline loops: CDR1 SGHNT, CDR2 YYREEE (reference sequence). The CDR3 covers 17 residues. CDR3 sequence: CASSPPFAGPTYNEQFF. DNA for the CDR3: TGTGCCAGCAGCCCCCCCTTTGCCGGACCAACCTACAATGAGCAGTTCTTC.

V usage is TRBV4-3 and J usage is TRBJ1-5; D remains ambiguous. The CDR3 consists of 15 residues. V was pared by 0 bases and J by 7 bases, with 13 bases between. The germline CDR1 and CDR2 sequences are LGHNA and YSLEER. CDR3 sequence: CASSQDLQIGQPQHF. CDR3 sequence (DNA): TGCGCCAGCAGCCAAGATCTCCAGATTGGGCAGCCCCAGCATTTT.

This clone was found a few times. V gene TRBV11-2 combines with J gene TRBJ2-4, with D maybe TRBD2 (5 bases). Germline V CDR1 and CDR2: SGHAT, FQNNGV. Trimming left V 5 bases short and J 1 base short, with 18 bases between. This CDR3 spans 17 amino acids. The CDR3 spells CASSTTANRGAKNIQYF. Written as DNA, the CDR3 is TGTGCCAGCAGCACCACGGCCAACAGAGGGGCCAAAAACATTCAGTACTTC.

The CDR3 DNA is TGCAGCGATCCTTCCCTGGACGGCAATTACGGGGAGCTGTTTTTT. Translation: CSDPSLDGNYGELFF. This chain joins TRBV29-1 and TRBJ2-2; no clear D. Germline CDR1 is SQVTM and CDR2 is ANQGSEA. Between the trimmed V and J ends, which lost 7 bases and 7 bases, there was a span of 22 bases. The CDR3 contains 15 residues.

This clone has ten or more counts. The V gene is TRBV6-5, the J gene TRBJ2-3; tentative D call: TRBD2 (5 bases). Germline V lookup: CDR1 MNHEY, CDR2 SVGAGI. Trimming removed 8 bases at V and 3 bases at J, with 12 bases between. This CDR3 region has 13 residues. The CDR3 region is CASWRLGTDTQYF. The CDR3 DNA sequence: TGTGCCAGCTGGAGGCTAGGTACAGATACGCAGTATTTT.

The V call is TRBV27, the J call TRBJ2-5; 7 bases are a match to TRBD1. CDR1 is MNHEY, CDR2 SMNVEV, per germline (reference sequence). The CDR3 runs to 16 residues. After removal of 5 bases from V and 2 bases from J, the junction contained 11 bases not matched to a gene. The CDR3 coding sequence is TGTGCCAGCAGTACCCTAAACAGGGGACGACAAGAGACCCAGTACTTC. Its translation is CASSTLNRGRQETQYF.

The chain is built from TRBV27 and TRBJ1-5; maybe TRBD1 (6 bases). Trimming shortened V by 6 bases and J by 1 base, and 16 bases separated the two germline ends. The germline gives CDR1 MNHEY, CDR2 SMNVEV (reference sequence). CDR3 length: 16 amino acids. The chain's CDR3 is CASRTLQGPSNQPQHF. The CDR3 DNA reads as TGTGCCAGCAGAACCTTACAGGGACCGAGCAATCAGCCCCAGCATTTT.

This chain links TRBV29-1 with TRBJ2-1; D gene uncertain. The CDR3 is 13 residues long. V lost 4 bases, J lost 6 bases, and 13 bases lay in between. In germline, CDR1 is SQVTM, CDR2 ANQGSEA. CDR3 in amino acids: CSVVGISGNEQFF. Here the CDR3 DNA reads TGCAGCGTTGTTGGGATCTCGGGCAATGAGCAGTTCTTC.

This clone has only a few counts. At one of its ends the junction is not consistent with the germline gene, which may arise from a read error. This chain connects TRBV19 to TRBJ2-7; D may be TRBD2 (5 bases). Germline V lookup: CDR1 LNHDA, CDR2 SQIVND (reference sequence). The CDR3 consists of 13 residues. The CDR3 region is CASKGSRSYGQYF. The DNA of the CDR3 is TGTGCCAGTAAAGGGAGTCGATCCTACGGGCAGTACTTC. Based on the CDR3 plus reference TRBV19 and TRBJ2-7, the full variable domain is DGGITQSPKYLFRKEGQNVTLSCEQNLNHDAMYWYRQDPGQGLRLIYYSQIVNDFQKGDIAEGYSVSREKKESFPLTVTSAQKNPTAFYLCASKGSRSYGQYFGPGTRLTVT.

In its sample, this clone was seen a few times. This chain uses TRBV29-1 with TRBJ2-1, with 8 bases that match TRBD1. Germline V CDR1 and CDR2: SQVTM, ANQGSEA. CDR3 size: 14 residues. After removal of 7 bases from V and 4 bases from J, the junction contained 9 bases not matched to a gene. The CDR3 coding sequence is TGCAGCGGAGCCGGGACAGGAGGATACAATGAGCAGTTCTTC. Its translation: CSGAGTGGYNEQFF.

This clone was detected a few times. The gene calls are TRBV28 and TRBJ1-3; 12 bases match TRBD1. J lost 8 bases, V lost 4 bases, and 6 bases had no gene match. CDR1 is MDHEN and CDR2 is SYDVKM in the germline V gene. The CDR3 is 15 amino acids. The CDR3 loop is CASSSRDRGRDTIYF. In nucleotides, the CDR3 is TGTGCCAGCAGTTCCCGGGACAGGGGGCGGGACACCATATATTTT.

This clone occurred once. The V gene is TRBV5-6, the J gene TRBJ1-2, with a weak D call TRBD1 (5 bases). The CDR3 extends over 15 amino acids. The V gene's germline CDR1 is SGHDT and CDR2 YYEEEE. Trimming took off 9 bases at V and 1 base at J, with 19 bases between the two ends. The CDR3 sequence: CATGTLLQINYGYTF. In DNA, the CDR3 is TGTGCCACCGGGACCCTTCTCCAAATTAACTATGGCTACACCTTC.

This CDR3 reads CAWSAPTGLAYEQYF. In DNA form, the CDR3 reads TGTGCCTGGAGTGCCCCTACAGGATTGGCCTACGAGCAGTACTTC. The chain has TRBV30 and TRBJ2-7; a weak D match, TRBD1 (5 bases). Germline V gene lookup returns CDR1 GTSNPN and CDR2 SVGIG (reference sequence). CDR3 size: 15 residues. The V end lost 1 base, the J end lost 2 bases, and 15 bases lay between the germline ends.